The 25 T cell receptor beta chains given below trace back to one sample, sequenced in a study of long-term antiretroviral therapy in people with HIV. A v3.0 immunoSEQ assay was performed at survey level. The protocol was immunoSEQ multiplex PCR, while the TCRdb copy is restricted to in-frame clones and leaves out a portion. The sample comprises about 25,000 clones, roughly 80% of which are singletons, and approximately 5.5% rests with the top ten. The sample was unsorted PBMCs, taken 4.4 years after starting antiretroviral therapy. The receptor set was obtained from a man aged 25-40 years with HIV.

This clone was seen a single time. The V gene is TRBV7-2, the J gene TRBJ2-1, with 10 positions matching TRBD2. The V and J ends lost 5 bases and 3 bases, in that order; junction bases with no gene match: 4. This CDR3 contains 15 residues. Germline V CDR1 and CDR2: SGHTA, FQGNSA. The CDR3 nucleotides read TGTGCCAGCAGCGAACTAGCGGGACTCTACAATGAGCAGTTCTTC. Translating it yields CASSELAGLYNEQFF.

The DNA of the CDR3 is TGTGCCAGCAGCTCGAGGCTTAATGACGATGAGCAGTTCTTC. Its translation: CASSSRLNDDEQFF. This chain joins TRBV7-9 and TRBJ2-1; no clear D gene. The length of the CDR3 is 14 residues. Trimming left V 4 bases short and J 8 bases short, with 15 bases between. Germline V gene sequence: CDR1 SEHNR, CDR2 FQNEAQ (reference sequence).

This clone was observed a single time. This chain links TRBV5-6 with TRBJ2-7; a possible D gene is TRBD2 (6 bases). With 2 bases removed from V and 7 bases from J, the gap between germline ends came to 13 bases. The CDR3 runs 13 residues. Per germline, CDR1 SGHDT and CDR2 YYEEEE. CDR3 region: CASSFGTPQEQYF. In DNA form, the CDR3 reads TGTGCCAGCAGCTTCGGGACTCCTCAAGAGCAGTACTTC.

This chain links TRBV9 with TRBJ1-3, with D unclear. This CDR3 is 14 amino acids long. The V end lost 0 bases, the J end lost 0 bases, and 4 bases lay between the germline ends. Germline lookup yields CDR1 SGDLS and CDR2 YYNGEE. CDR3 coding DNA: TGTGCCAGCAGCGTAGCTAACTCTGGAAACACCATATATTTT. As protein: CASSVANSGNTIYF.

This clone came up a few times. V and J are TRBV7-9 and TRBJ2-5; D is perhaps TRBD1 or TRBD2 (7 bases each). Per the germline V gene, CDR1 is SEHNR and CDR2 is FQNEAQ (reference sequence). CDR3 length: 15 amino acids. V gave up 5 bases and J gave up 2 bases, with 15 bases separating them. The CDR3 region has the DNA TGTGCCAGCAGCCCAGCGGGACAGTTACAAGAGACCCAGTACTTC. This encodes CASSPAGQLQETQYF.

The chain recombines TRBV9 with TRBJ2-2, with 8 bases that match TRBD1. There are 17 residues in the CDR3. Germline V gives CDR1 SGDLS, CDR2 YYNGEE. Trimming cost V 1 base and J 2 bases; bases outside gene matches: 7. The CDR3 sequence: CASSVPRQGLNTGELFF. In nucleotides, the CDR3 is TGTGCCAGCAGCGTACCCCGACAGGGGCTCAACACCGGGGAGCTGTTTTTT.

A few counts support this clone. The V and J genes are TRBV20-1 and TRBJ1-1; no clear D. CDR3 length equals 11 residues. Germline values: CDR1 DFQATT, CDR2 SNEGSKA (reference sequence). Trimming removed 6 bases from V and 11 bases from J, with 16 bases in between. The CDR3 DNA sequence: TGCAGTGCCCAGGACGGGGTGAGGGCTTTCTTT. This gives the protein CSAQDGVRAFF.

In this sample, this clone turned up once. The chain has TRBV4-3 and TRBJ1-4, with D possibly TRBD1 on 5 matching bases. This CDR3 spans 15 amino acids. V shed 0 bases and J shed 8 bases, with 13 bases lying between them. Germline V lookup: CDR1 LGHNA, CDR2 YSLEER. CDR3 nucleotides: TGCGCCAGCAGCCAAGATCTGGGCCAGGGCGAAAAACTGTTTTTT. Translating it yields CASSQDLGQGEKLFF.

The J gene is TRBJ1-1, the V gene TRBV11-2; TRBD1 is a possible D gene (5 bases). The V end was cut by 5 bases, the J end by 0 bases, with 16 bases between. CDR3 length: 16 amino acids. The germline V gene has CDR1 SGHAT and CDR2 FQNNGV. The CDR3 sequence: CASSPVRQRMNTEAFF. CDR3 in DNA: TGTGCCAGCAGCCCCGTCAGACAGAGGATGAACACTGAAGCTTTCTTT.

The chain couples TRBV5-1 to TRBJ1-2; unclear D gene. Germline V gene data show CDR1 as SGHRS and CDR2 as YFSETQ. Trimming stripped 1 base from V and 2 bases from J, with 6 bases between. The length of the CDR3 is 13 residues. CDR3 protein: CASSLTENYGYTF. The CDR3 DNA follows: TGCGCCAGCAGCTTGACGGAAAACTATGGCTACACCTTC.

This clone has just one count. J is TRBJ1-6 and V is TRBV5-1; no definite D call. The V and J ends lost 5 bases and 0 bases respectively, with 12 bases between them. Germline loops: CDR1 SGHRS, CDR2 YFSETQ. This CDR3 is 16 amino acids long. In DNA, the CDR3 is TGCGCCAGCAGAGGAGCGGCGAGCTCCTATAATTCACCCCTCCACTTT. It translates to CASRGAASSYNSPLHF.

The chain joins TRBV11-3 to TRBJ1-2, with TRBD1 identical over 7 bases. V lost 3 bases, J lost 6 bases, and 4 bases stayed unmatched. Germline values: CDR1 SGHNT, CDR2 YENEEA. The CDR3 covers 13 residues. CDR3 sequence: CASSFGGGNGYTF. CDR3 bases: TGTGCCAGCAGCTTCGGAGGGGGCAATGGCTACACCTTC.

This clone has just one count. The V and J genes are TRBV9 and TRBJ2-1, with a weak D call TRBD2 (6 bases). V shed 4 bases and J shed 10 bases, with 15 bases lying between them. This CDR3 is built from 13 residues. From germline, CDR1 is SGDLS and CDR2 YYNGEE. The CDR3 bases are TGTGCCAGCAGCTACGGGACTGCTTCCGAGCAGTTCTTC. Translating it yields CASSYGTASEQFF.

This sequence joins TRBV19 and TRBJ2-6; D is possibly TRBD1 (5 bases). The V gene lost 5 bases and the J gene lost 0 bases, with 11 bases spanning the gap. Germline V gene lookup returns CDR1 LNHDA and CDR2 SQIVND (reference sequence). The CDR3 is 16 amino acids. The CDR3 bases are TGTGCCAGTAGTCTCCGACAGAGCTCTGGGGCCAACGTCCTGACTTTC. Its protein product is CASSLRQSSGANVLTF.

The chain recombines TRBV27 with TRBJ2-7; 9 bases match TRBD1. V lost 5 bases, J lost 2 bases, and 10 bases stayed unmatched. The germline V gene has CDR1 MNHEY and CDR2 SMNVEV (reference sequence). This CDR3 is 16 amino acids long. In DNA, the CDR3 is TGTGCCAGCAGTCATAAGGGGACAGGGTTTGCCTACGAGCAGTACTTC. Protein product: CASSHKGTGFAYEQYF.

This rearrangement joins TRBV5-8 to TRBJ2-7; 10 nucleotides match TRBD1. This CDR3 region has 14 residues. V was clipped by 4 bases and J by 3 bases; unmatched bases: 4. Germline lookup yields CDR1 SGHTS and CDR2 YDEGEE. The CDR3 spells CASSAGDRGYEQYF. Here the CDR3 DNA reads TGTGCCAGCAGCGCCGGGGACAGGGGCTACGAGCAGTACTTC.

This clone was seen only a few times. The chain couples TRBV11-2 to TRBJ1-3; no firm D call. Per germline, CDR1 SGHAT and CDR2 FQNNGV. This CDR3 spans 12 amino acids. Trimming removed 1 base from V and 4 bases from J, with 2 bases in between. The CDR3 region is CASSLGGNTIYF. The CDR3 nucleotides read TGTGCCAGCAGCTTAGGAGGAAACACCATATATTTT.

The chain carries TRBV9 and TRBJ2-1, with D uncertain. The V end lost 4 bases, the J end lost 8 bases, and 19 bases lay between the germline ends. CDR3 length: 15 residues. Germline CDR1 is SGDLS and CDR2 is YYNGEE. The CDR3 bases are TGTGCCAGCAGCTCAGTAGAGACATCCCGCGATGAGCAGTTCTTC. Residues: CASSSVETSRDEQFF.

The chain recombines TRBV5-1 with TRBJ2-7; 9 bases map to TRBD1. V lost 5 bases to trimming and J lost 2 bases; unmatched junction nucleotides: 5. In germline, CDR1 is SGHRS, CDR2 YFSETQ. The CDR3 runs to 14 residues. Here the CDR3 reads CASRFGQGTYEQYF. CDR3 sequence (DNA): TGCGCCAGCAGATTCGGACAGGGGACCTACGAGCAGTACTTC.

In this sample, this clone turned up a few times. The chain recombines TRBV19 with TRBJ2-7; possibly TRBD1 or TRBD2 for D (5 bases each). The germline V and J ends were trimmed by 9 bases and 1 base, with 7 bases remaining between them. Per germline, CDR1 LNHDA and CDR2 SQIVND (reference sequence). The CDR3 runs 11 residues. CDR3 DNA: TGTGCCAGCGGGGCGTCCTACGAGCAGTACTTC. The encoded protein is CASGASYEQYF.

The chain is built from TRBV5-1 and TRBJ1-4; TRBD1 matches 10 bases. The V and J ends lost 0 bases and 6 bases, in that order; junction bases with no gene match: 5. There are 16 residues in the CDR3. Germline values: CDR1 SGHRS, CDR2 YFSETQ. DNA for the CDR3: TGCGCCAGCAGCTTGGGCCTCGGGACAGGGGATGAAAAACTGTTTTTT. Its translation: CASSLGLGTGDEKLFF.

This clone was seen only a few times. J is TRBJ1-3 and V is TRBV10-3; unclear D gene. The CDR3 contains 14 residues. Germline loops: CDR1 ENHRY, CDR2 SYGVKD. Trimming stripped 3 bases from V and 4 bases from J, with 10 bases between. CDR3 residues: CAISDDFEGNTIYF. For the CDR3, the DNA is TGTGCCATCAGTGACGACTTTGAAGGAAACACCATATATTTT.

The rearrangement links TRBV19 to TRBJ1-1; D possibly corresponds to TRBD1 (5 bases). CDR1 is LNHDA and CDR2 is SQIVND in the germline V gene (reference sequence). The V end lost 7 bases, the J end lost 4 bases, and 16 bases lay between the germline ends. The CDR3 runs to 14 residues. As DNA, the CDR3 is TGTGCCAGTACCTCGCGGGGGGGTTTCACTGAAGCTTTCTTT. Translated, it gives CASTSRGGFTEAFF. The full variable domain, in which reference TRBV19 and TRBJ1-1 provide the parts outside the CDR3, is DGGITQSPKYLFRKEGQNVTLSCEQNLNHDAMYWYRQDPGQGLRLIYYSQIVNDFQKGDIAEGYSVSREKKESFPLTVTSAQKNPTAFYLCASTSRGGFTEAFFGQGTRLTVV.

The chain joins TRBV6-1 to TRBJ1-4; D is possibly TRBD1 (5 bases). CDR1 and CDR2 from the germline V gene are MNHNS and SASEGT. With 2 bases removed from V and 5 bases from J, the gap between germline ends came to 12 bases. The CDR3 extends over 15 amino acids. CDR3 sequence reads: CASSERGRSNEKLFF. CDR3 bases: TGTGCCAGCAGTGAAAGGGGAAGGAGCAATGAAAAACTGTTTTTT.

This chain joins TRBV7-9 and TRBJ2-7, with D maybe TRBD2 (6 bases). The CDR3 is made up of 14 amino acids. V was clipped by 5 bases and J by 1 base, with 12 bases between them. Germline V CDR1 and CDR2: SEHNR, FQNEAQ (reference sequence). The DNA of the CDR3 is TGTGCCAGCAGCGGAATAGCGGCTTCCTACGAGCAGTACTTC. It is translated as CASSGIAASYEQYF.